The clone carrying this T cell receptor beta chain was detected a few times. Its antigen is not identified. The sample is drawn from a study of beta chain features in type 1 diabetes. The V and J ends lost 0 bases and 3 bases, in that order; junction bases with no gene match: 5. The CDR3 spans 17 residues. Per germline, CDR1 LGHNA and CDR2 YNFKEQ. Findings and caveats of the study: All four CD4+ subsets of Type 1 diabetes patients contained TCRB CDR3s that were moderately but significantly shorter.

Sequencing targeted expressed TCRB transcripts, as all isolated RNA had been reverse transcribed. Repertoires were generated with immunoSEQ multiplex PCR, while TCRdb's copy carries only in-frame clones and drops some. The sample carries nearly 250,000 clones, approximately 14% recorded once. This chain connects TRBV4-2 to TRBJ2-1, with 10 bases matching TRBD2. This TCR derives from a woman aged 40 to 49 in good health. The sample comprised naive CD4+ T cells from blood. CDR3 protein: CASSQELAGAIYNEQFF. Here the CDR3 DNA reads TGTGCCAGCAGCCAAGAGCTAGCGGGGGCGATCTACAATGAGCAGTTCTTC.